The clone carrying this T cell receptor (beta chain) was counted a few times. Its antigen is unknown. TCRdb reprocessed the reads with MiXCR, giving one entry per CDR3 protein. The sample records some 700,000 distinct CDR3 sequences, approximately 40% being singletons. These data are taken from a study of T cell repertoires in cytomegalovirus infection. Points from the study as a whole: Across the ex vivo response, the dominant clonotypes were HLA-C-restricted CMV-specific TCR beta clonotypes.

The V gene lost 4 bases and the J gene lost 4 bases, with 14 bases spanning the gap. Germline-derived CDR1 and CDR2 are SGHTA and FQGTGA. This CDR3 is built from 15 residues. The source of this sequence is a human donor in good health (CMV status not recorded). Some clones in this sample may be carry-over from other donors' samples. This rearrangement joins TRBV7-3 to TRBJ2-1; TRBD2 is a possible D gene (5 bases). Sequencing was done on a sample of PBMCs. The CDR3 bases are TGTGCCAGCAGCTCCACCGTCGGACTTTACAATGAGCAGTTCTTC. This translates into CASSSTVGLYNEQFF.